A selection of T cell receptor beta chains follows, all from one sample in a study of shared clonotypes between healthy human individuals. Profiling relied on immunoSEQ multiplex PCR, and the TCRdb table lists in-frame clones only, not all of them. The sample holds approximately 2.5 million clones, about 92% seen once. The specimen was naive CD4+ T cells sorted from blood. These TCRs come from a man aged 18 to 29 in good health. CDR3s include the opening cysteine and the closing phenylalanine or tryptophan. Each record gives: J gene, D gene, V gene, clone size, CDR3 DNA, CDR3 protein. The D gene is left open where the match is weak. Clone size is given for some rows only: seen once, a few or many times, or a class if the clone is expanded.

j_gene: TRBJ2-5
d_gene: TRBD2
v_gene: TRBV19
abundance: -
CDR3nt: TGTGCCAGTAGTACGGGGACTAGCGGGAGGATCGTGGAGACCCAGTACTTC
CDR3aa: CASSTGTSGRIVETQYF

j_gene: TRBJ2-5
d_gene: TRBD2
v_gene: TRBV5-1
abundance: -
CDR3nt: TGCGCCAGCAGCTTGACTAGCGGGGGGCGAGGCACGGAGACCCAGTACTTC
CDR3aa: CASSLTSGGRGTETQYF

j_gene: TRBJ2-7
d_gene: TRBD2
v_gene: TRBV7-2
abundance: -
CDR3nt: TGTGCCAGTCTTCGCGGGGGGGGCTCCTACGAGCAGTACTTC
CDR3aa: CASLRGGGSYEQYF

j_gene: TRBJ1-5
d_gene: -
v_gene: TRBV21-1
abundance: -
CDR3nt: TGTGCCAGCAGCCCGGACTCAAATTATAGCAATCAGCCCCAGCATTTT
CDR3aa: CASSPDSNYSNQPQHF

j_gene: TRBJ2-7
d_gene: TRBD1
v_gene: TRBV7-2
abundance: once
CDR3nt: TGTGCCAGCAGCTTAGGCAGGGGGGAGCAGTACTTC
CDR3aa: CASSLGRGEQYF

j_gene: TRBJ2-3
d_gene: -
v_gene: TRBV7-6
abundance: -
CDR3nt: TGTGCCAGCAGCTTACACACAGATACGCAGTATTTT
CDR3aa: CASSLHTDTQYF

j_gene: TRBJ2-2
d_gene: TRBD2
v_gene: TRBV4-1
abundance: -
CDR3nt: TGCGCCAGCAGCCAAGTTGGCCCGACTAGCGGGGGGGCCCTGGCCGGGGAGCTGTTTTTT
CDR3aa: CASSQVGPTSGGALAGELFF

j_gene: TRBJ2-6
d_gene: -
v_gene: TRBV11-2
abundance: -
CDR3nt: TGTGCCAGCAGTAAAAGGGGAAAGGCTGGGGCCAACGTCCTGACTTTC
CDR3aa: CASSKRGKAGANVLTF

j_gene: TRBJ2-3
d_gene: TRBD2
v_gene: TRBV2
abundance: -
CDR3nt: TGTGCCAGCAGTGAAGGGCTAGCGGGAGGGCCTGATACGCAGTATTTT
CDR3aa: CASSEGLAGGPDTQYF

j_gene: TRBJ2-7
d_gene: TRBD1
v_gene: TRBV5-1
abundance: -
CDR3nt: TGCGCCAGCAGCGACACCGGGACAGGCTACGAGCAGTACTTC
CDR3aa: CASSDTGTGYEQYF

j_gene: TRBJ1-6
d_gene: TRBD1
v_gene: TRBV4-1
abundance: once
CDR3nt: TGCGCCAGCAGCCAACGGACAGGGGTAAATTCACCCCTCCACTTT
CDR3aa: CASSQRTGVNSPLHF

j_gene: TRBJ1-4
d_gene: -
v_gene: TRBV5-1
abundance: -
CDR3nt: TGCGCCAGCAGCTTGGGCAGCGCAACTAATGAAAAACTGTTTTTT
CDR3aa: CASSLGSATNEKLFF

j_gene: TRBJ1-6
d_gene: -
v_gene: TRBV21-1
abundance: -
CDR3nt: TGTGCCAGCAGCAAAGCGGTCCCAAGGTGGTTGAACGGATATAATTCACCCCTCCACTTT
CDR3aa: CASSKAVPRWLNGYNSPLHF

j_gene: TRBJ1-2
d_gene: -
v_gene: TRBV18
abundance: -
CDR3nt: TGTGCCAGCTCACCATTTGAGGGGGGGCCTCTCGGCTACACCTTC
CDR3aa: CASSPFEGGPLGYTF

j_gene: TRBJ1-5
d_gene: -
v_gene: TRBV27
abundance: -
CDR3nt: TGTGCCAGCAGACAGCTATCATTAAGCAATCAGCCCCAGCATTTT
CDR3aa: CASRQLSLSNQPQHF

j_gene: TRBJ1-1
d_gene: -
v_gene: TRBV28
abundance: few
CDR3nt: TGTGCCAGCAGTTTAGGGCAGAACTCGAACACTGAAGCTTTCTTT
CDR3aa: CASSLGQNSNTEAFF

j_gene: TRBJ1-6
d_gene: TRBD1
v_gene: TRBV6-1
abundance: -
CDR3nt: TGTGCCAGCAGTGAAACCGGGACAGGGTTTTCACCCCTCCACTTT
CDR3aa: CASSETGTGFSPLHF

j_gene: TRBJ1-1
d_gene: -
v_gene: TRBV7-9
abundance: -
CDR3nt: TGTGCCAGCAGCCAAAGTCCCGAAGCTTTCTTT
CDR3aa: CASSQSPEAFF

j_gene: TRBJ2-7
d_gene: -
v_gene: TRBV27
abundance: -
CDR3nt: TGTGCCAGCAGTTTTGAGGCAGGTCTCTCCTACGAGCAGTACTTC
CDR3aa: CASSFEAGLSYEQYF

j_gene: TRBJ1-2
d_gene: -
v_gene: TRBV18
abundance: -
CDR3nt: TGTGCCAGCTCACGGGAGGCCTCCTATGGCTACACCTTC
CDR3aa: CASSREASYGYTF

j_gene: TRBJ1-1
d_gene: TRBD1
v_gene: TRBV5-1
abundance: -
CDR3nt: TGCGCCAGCAGCCAATACGGGACAGTGAACACTGAAGCTTTCTTT
CDR3aa: CASSQYGTVNTEAFF

j_gene: TRBJ1-4
d_gene: -
v_gene: TRBV15
abundance: -
CDR3nt: TGTGCCACCAGCAGGCCGGGACTTGAGAAGGAAAAACTGTTTTTT
CDR3aa: CATSRPGLEKEKLFF

j_gene: TRBJ2-1
d_gene: -
v_gene: TRBV9
abundance: -
CDR3nt: TGTGCCAGCAGCGTAGAGGGAAGGGTCGGGGAGCAGTTCTTC
CDR3aa: CASSVEGRVGEQFF

j_gene: TRBJ1-3
d_gene: -
v_gene: TRBV9
abundance: -
CDR3nt: TGTGCCAGCAGTCCCCTTGACGGCCTACGGTACACCATATATTTT
CDR3aa: CASSPLDGLRYTIYF

j_gene: TRBJ2-2
d_gene: -
v_gene: TRBV9
abundance: -
CDR3nt: TGTGCCAGCAGCGTAGTGGCAGGGGCGGTCACCGGGGAGCTGTTTTTT
CDR3aa: CASSVVAGAVTGELFF

j_gene: TRBJ1-3
d_gene: TRBD1
v_gene: TRBV9
abundance: once
CDR3nt: TGTGCCAGCAGCCCAGGGGGGGCTTCGGGAAACACCATATATTTT
CDR3aa: CASSPGGASGNTIYF

j_gene: TRBJ1-5
d_gene: -
v_gene: TRBV5-6
abundance: -
CDR3nt: TGTGCCAGCAGCCGCGGGACACCTAGCAATCAGCCCCAGCATTTT
CDR3aa: CASSRGTPSNQPQHF

j_gene: TRBJ1-2
d_gene: -
v_gene: TRBV29-1
abundance: -
CDR3nt: TGCAGCGTTGGGACAGATGAATCCTATGGCTACACCTTC
CDR3aa: CSVGTDESYGYTF

j_gene: TRBJ2-1
d_gene: TRBD1
v_gene: TRBV11-2
abundance: -
CDR3nt: TGTGCCAGCAGCTTAGGGTCCAGGGGACAGAATGAGCAGTTCTTC
CDR3aa: CASSLGSRGQNEQFF

j_gene: TRBJ2-2
d_gene: -
v_gene: TRBV19
abundance: -
CDR3nt: TGTGCCAGTAGTATCGGAGGGGTCACCGGGGAGCTGTTTTTT
CDR3aa: CASSIGGVTGELFF